This record looks at one T cell receptor beta chain sequence and its context. CDR3 length: 13 amino acids. Trimming pared 5 bases from V and 4 bases from J, leaving 10 bases between. The source of the sample is a study of blood T cell repertoires in COVID-19. Study information: Specimens from acute and convalescent COVID-19 originated in the United States, Italy and Spain. T cells, B-cell-depleted T cells, or PBMCs provided the cDNA or gDNA that served as material.

Original data processing: Nucleated cell number was recorded as an estimate derived from reference gene primer amplification. Profiled with immunoSEQ multiplex PCR; TCRdb holds only in-frame clones, not every one. V and J calls and clone size are as listed in that table; D and trimming were resolved from the DNA. The top ten clones hold around 6.1% of a sample with roughly 80,000 clones, over 80% of them seen once. The chain joins TRBV12-3 or TRBV12-4 to TRBJ2-3; D may be TRBD2 (5 bases). What was sequenced was peripheral blood. This receptor was taken from a man aged 45 to 65 with active COVID-19. CDR3 DNA sequence: TGTGCCAGCAGTCGGACTGCGGCAGATACGCAGTATTTT. As protein: CASSRTAADTQYF.